These 14 T cell receptor beta chains came from one sample sequenced in a study of T cell repertoires in cytomegalovirus infection. MiXCR was run by TCRdb on the reads, yielding one entry per CDR3 protein. The repertoire has 150,000 to 200,000 distinct CDR3 sequences, 28% of them found once; the top ten carry roughly 29%. The material sequenced was PBMCs. These receptors all stem from a human donor in good health (CMV status not recorded). Some clones in this sample may be carry-over from other donors' samples.

This clonotype was observed at least ten times. The V call is TRBV7-2, the J call TRBJ1-3, with a tentative D call TRBD1 (6 bases). V lost 7 bases to trimming and J lost 6 bases, with 19 bases between them. Per germline, CDR1 SGHTA and CDR2 FQGNSA. The CDR3 sequence is 15 residues long. The CDR3 loop reads CASTPLGALPNTIYF. The CDR3 DNA reads as TGTGCCAGCACCCCTCTGGGGGCCCTCCCAAACACCATATATTTT.

The V and J genes are TRBV12-5 and TRBJ1-2; 7 bases fit TRBD1. Trimming cost V 4 bases and J 5 bases; bases outside gene matches: 7. The germline V gene has CDR1 LGHNT and CDR2 FRNRAP. This CDR3 spans 14 amino acids. CDR3 region: CASGYDAGGYGYTF. CDR3 nucleotide sequence: TGTGCTAGTGGTTACGATGCAGGGGGTTATGGCTACACCTTC.

The chain uses TRBV7-2 and TRBJ1-3; D is perhaps TRBD1 (5 bases). Germline V gene data show CDR1 as SGHTA and CDR2 as FQGNSA. Trimming took 3 bases from V and 0 from J, leaving 6 bases between them. The CDR3 runs 14 residues. The CDR3 loop reads CASSFGGSGNTIYF. The CDR3, as DNA: TGTGCCAGCAGCTTCGGGGGCTCTGGAAACACCATATATTTT.

The chain couples TRBV30 to TRBJ1-1, with a possible D match to TRBD1 (5 bases). Germline CDR1 and CDR2: GTSNPN and SVGIG (reference sequence). V shed 5 bases and J shed 1 base, with 11 bases lying between them. The CDR3 extends over 13 amino acids. The CDR3 DNA follows: TGTGCCTGGTCCAGGACACCGAACACTGAAGCTTTCTTT. Its protein product is CAWSRTPNTEAFF. Full variable domain (outside the CDR3, taken from reference TRBV30 and TRBJ1-1): SQTIHQWPATLVQPVGSPLSLECTVEGTSNPNLYWYRQAAGRGLQLLFYSVGIGQISSEVPQNLSASRPQDRQFILSSKKLLLSDSGFYLCAWSRTPNTEAFFGQGTRLTVV.

The sample holds a few counts of this clonotype. This rearrangement joins TRBV5-1 to TRBJ1-1; perhaps TRBD1 as D (5 bases). V was clipped by 5 bases and J by 4 bases, with 15 bases between them. The germline V gene has CDR1 SGHRS and CDR2 YFSETQ. The CDR3 contains 14 residues. The CDR3 sequence is CASSSLGGGTEAFF. Written as DNA, the CDR3 is TGCGCCAGCAGTTCCCTCGGCGGGGGCACTGAAGCTTTCTTT.

V gene TRBV6-6 combines with J gene TRBJ1-1; D is undetermined. Trimming took 6 bases from V and 4 from J, leaving 15 bases between them. The CDR3 spans 14 residues. Germline-derived CDR1 and CDR2 are MNHNY and SVGAGI (reference sequence). CDR3: CASRRVRRSTEAFF. CDR3 bases: TGTGCCAGCAGGAGGGTACGGAGAAGCACTGAAGCTTTCTTT.

The V call is TRBV12-3 or TRBV12-4, the J call TRBJ2-2, with 7 positions matching TRBD1. The CDR3 sequence is 13 residues long. The V segment lost 3 bases and the J segment 7 bases; nucleotides outside the gene matches: 2. Here the CDR3 reads CASSLRGRGELFF. The CDR3, as DNA: TGTGCCAGCAGTTTGAGGGGGCGCGGGGAGCTGTTTTTT.

In DNA form, the CDR3 reads TGTGCCAGCTCACCGCAGGGTAGCAATCAGCCCCAGCATTTT. This gives the protein CASSPQGSNQPQHF. The chain employs TRBV18 and TRBJ1-5, with D perhaps matching TRBD1 (5 bases). V was trimmed by 3 bases and J by 0 bases, leaving 6 bases between them. This CDR3 has 14 residues. From germline, CDR1 is KGHSH and CDR2 LQKENI.

This clonotype was seen more than once but under ten times. The chain links TRBV2 to TRBJ2-1; D is ambiguous. V gave up 6 bases and J gave up 5 bases, with 5 bases separating them. Germline V gives CDR1 SNHLY, CDR2 FYNNEI. This CDR3 is 11 amino acids long. CDR3 amino acids: CASRENNEQFF. For the CDR3, the DNA is TGTGCCAGCAGGGAGAACAATGAGCAGTTCTTC.

This clonotype appeared a few times. The CDR3 here is CASSPVGTAVDGYTF. The CDR3 DNA reads TGTGCCAGCTCACCAGTCGGGACAGCGGTGGATGGCTACACCTTC. This chain uses TRBV18 with TRBJ1-2; 7 bases line up with TRBD1. After removal of 2 bases from V and 6 bases from J, the junction contained 9 bases not matched to a gene. Per germline, CDR1 KGHSH and CDR2 LQKENI. The CDR3 is 15 residues long.

This chain links TRBV19 with TRBJ1-2, with 12 bases that match TRBD1. V trimming: 6 bases; J trimming: 8 bases; junction bases outside the gene matches: 7. The length of the CDR3 is 14 residues. The germline V gene has CDR1 LNHDA and CDR2 SQIVND (reference sequence). CDR3 residues: CASRWGQGASGYTF. DNA for the CDR3: TGTGCCAGTAGATGGGGACAGGGGGCGAGCGGCTACACCTTC.

This clonotype showed up just a few times. The V and J genes are TRBV5-1 and TRBJ2-5; TRBD1 aligns across 9 bases. The length of the CDR3 is 15 residues. Germline lookup yields CDR1 SGHRS and CDR2 YFSETQ. The V segment lost 0 bases and the J segment 4 bases; nucleotides outside the gene matches: 4. The CDR3 DNA follows: TGCGCCAGCAGCTTGGGGAACAGGGGGCGAGAGACCCAGTACTTC. Translating gives CASSLGNRGRETQYF.

The V and J genes are TRBV7-2 and TRBJ2-2, with D perhaps being TRBD1 or TRBD2 (6 bases each). In germline, CDR1 is SGHTA, CDR2 FQGNSA. This CDR3 contains 13 residues. V was pared by 5 bases and J by 7 bases, with 11 bases between. The CDR3 DNA reads as TGTGCCAGCAGCCAAGGGGGGAACGGGGAGCTGTTTTTT. Its translation: CASSQGGNGELFF.

This clonotype was seen ten or more times. This chain uses TRBV7-2 with TRBJ2-1; 8 bases agree with TRBD2. V dropped 7 bases and J dropped 0; count of bases not matched to a gene: 5. Germline CDR1 is SGHTA and CDR2 is FQGNSA. The CDR3 is 15 residues long. The CDR3 sequence: CASTKAGDSYNEQFF. CDR3 DNA sequence: TGTGCCAGCACAAAAGCGGGGGACTCCTACAATGAGCAGTTCTTC.